The sequence of this TCR beta chain was determined in a study of regulatory T cells in long-lasting Graves disease. Overall study context: Persistent Graves' disease denoted over 5 years of antithyroid drugs plus positive TSH receptor antibodies.

CDR3 length: 16 residues. CDR1 and CDR2 from the germline V gene are SGDLS and YYNGEE. The V end was cut by 0 bases, the J end by 5 bases, with 17 bases between. Through Arm-PCR of CDR3 regions and iRepertoire HTBI primers, TCR beta libraries were built. TCRdb re-called the multiplex PCR reads through MiXCR, storing one row per CDR3 protein. The repertoire holds a few hundred thousand distinct CDR3 sequences, around a quarter seen once, with roughly a quarter in the top ten. This sample's time point: persistent/refractory GD, antithyroid drugs over 5 years with positive TRAb. Preparation of the TCR library used RNA extracted from PBMCs. Graves' disease diagnosis used American Thyroid Association guidelines. Each of the patients was recruited from an endocrinology department situated in Xi'an, China.

The sample in question was peripheral blood mononuclear cells (PBMCs), obtained when the disease was refractory, from a patient treated with antithyroid drugs. The source of this sequence is a female donor with Graves disease. The genes are TRBV9 and TRBJ2-5, with D possibly being TRBD1 or TRBD2 (6 bases each). CDR3 DNA sequence: TGTGCCAGCAGCGTAGCGGGTGAGGGGGGCCGGGAGACCCAGTACTTC. It encodes CASSVAGEGGRETQYF.